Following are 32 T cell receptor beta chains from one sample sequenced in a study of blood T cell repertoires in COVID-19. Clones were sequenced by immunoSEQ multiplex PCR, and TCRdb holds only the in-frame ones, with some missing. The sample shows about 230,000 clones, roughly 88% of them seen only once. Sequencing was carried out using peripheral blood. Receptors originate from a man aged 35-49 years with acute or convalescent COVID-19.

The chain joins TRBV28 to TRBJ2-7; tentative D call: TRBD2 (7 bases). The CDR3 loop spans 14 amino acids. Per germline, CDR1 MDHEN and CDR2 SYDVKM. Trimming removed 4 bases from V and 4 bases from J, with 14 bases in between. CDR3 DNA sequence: TGTGCCAGCAGTTCTAGGGGGGGAAGTTACGAGCAGTACTTC. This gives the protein CASSSRGGSYEQYF.

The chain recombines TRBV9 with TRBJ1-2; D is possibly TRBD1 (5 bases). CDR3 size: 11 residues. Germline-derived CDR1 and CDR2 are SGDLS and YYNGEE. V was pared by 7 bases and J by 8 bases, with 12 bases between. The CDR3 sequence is CASELRGGYTF. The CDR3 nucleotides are TGTGCCAGCGAACTTAGGGGAGGCTACACCTTC.

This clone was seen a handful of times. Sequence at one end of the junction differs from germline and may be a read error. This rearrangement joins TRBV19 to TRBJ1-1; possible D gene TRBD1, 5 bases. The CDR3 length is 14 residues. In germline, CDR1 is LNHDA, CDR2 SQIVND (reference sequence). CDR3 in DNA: TGTGCCAGTAGGATAGTCCAGGGTGTCGCTGAAGCTTTCTTT. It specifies CASRIVQGVAEAFF. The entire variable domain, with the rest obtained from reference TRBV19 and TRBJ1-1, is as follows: DGGITQSPKYLFRKEGQNVTLSCEQNLNHDAMYWYRQDPGQGLRLIYYSQIVNDFQKGDIAEGYSVSREKKESFPLTVTSAQKNPTAFYLCASRIVQGVAEAFFGQGTRLTVV.

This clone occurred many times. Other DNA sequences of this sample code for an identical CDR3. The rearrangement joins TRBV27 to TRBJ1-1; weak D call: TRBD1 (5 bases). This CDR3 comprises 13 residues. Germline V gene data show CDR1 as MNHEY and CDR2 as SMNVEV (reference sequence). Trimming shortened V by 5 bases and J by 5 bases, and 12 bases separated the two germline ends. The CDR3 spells CASSLTETTEAFF. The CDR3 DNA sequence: TGTGCCAGCAGTCTGACAGAAACGACTGAAGCTTTCTTT.

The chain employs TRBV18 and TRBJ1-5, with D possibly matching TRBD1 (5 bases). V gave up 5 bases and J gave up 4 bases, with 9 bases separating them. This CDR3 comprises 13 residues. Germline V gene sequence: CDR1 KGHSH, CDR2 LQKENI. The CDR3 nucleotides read TGTGCCAGCTCATCGAGACAGAATCAGCCCCAGCATTTT. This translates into CASSSRQNQPQHF. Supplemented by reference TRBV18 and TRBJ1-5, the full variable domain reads NAGVMQNPRHLVRRRGQEARLRCSPMKGHSHVYWYRQLPEEGLKFMVYLQKENIIDESGMPKERFSAEFPKEGPSILRIQQVVRGDSAAYFCASSSRQNQPQHFGDGTRLSIL.

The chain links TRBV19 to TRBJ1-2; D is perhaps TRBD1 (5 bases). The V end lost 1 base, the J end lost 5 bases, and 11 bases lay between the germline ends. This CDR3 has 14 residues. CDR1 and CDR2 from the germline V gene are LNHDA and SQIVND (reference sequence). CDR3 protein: CASSIVRGRYGYTF. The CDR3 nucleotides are TGTGCCAGTAGTATAGTAAGGGGAAGATATGGCTACACCTTC.

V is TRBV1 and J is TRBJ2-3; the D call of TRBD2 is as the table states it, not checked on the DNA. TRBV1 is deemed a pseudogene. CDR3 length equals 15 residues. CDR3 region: CTSSPKSAPRDTQYF. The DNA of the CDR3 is TGCACCAGCAGCCCGAAGAGCGCGCCGAGAGATACGCAGTATTTT.

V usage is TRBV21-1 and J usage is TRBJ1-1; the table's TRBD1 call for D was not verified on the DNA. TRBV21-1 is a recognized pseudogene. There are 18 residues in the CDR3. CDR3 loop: CASTLSQGALSRDTEAFF. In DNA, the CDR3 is TGTGCCAGCACCTTATCCCAGGGGGCACTAAGTAGGGACACTGAAGCTTTCTTT.

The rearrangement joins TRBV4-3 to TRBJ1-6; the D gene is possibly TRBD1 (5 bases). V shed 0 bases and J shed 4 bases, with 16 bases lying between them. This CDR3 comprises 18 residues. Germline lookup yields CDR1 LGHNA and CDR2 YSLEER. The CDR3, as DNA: TGCGCCAGCAGCCAAGATGCGGCAGGACAATCTTATAATTCACCCCTCCACTTT. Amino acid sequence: CASSQDAAGQSYNSPLHF.

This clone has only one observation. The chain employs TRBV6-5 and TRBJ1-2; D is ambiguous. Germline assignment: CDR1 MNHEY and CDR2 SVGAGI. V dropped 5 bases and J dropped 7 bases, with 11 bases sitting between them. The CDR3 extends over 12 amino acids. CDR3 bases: TGTGCCAGCAGTATCGGGTCATCTGGCTACACCTTC. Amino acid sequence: CASSIGSSGYTF.

The CDR3 sequence is CAWSINRDTEAFF. The CDR3 region has the DNA TGTGCCTGGAGTATCAACAGGGATACTGAAGCTTTCTTT. The chain carries TRBV30 and TRBJ1-1, with a possible D match to TRBD1 (6 bases). This CDR3 comprises 13 residues. The germline V gene has CDR1 GTSNPN and CDR2 SVGIG (reference sequence). Trimming removed 2 bases at V and 5 bases at J, with 12 bases between.

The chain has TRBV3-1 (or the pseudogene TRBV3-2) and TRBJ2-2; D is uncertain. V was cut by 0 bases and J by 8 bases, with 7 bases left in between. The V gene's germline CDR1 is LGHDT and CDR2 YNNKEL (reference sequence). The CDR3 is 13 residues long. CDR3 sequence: CASSQDVTGELFF. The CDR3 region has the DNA TGTGCCAGCAGCCAAGATGTAACTGGGGAGCTGTTTTTT.

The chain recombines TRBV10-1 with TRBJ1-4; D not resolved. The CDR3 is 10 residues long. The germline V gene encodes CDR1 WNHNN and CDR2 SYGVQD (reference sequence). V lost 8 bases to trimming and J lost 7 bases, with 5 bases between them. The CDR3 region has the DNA TGCGCCAGCGGAGGTGAAAAACTGTTTTTT. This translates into CASGGEKLFF.

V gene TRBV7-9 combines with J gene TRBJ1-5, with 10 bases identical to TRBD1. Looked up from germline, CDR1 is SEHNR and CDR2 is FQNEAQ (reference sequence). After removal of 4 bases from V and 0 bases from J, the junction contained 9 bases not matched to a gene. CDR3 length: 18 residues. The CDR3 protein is CASSWDRGGGHSNQPQHF. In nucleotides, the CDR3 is TGTGCCAGCAGCTGGGACAGGGGCGGTGGACATAGCAATCAGCCCCAGCATTTT.

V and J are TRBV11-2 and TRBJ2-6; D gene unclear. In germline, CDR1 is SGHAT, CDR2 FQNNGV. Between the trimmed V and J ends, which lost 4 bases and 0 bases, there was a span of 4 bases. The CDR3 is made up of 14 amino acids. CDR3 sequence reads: CASSSLSGANVLTF. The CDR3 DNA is TGTGCCAGCAGCTCCCTCTCTGGGGCCAACGTCCTGACTTTC. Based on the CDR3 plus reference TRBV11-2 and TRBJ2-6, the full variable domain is EAGVAQSPRYKIIEKRQSVAFWCNPISGHATLYWYQQILGQGPKLLIQFQNNGVVDDSQLPKDRFSAERLKGVDSTLKIQPAKLEDSAVYLCASSSLSGANVLTFGAGSRLTVL.

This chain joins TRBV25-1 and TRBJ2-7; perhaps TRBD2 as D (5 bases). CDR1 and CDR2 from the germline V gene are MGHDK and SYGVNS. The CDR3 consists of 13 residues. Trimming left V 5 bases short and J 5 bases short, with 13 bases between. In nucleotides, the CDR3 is TGTGCCAGCAGTAGGCCAGCTAGCCACGAGCAGTACTTC. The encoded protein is CASSRPASHEQYF.

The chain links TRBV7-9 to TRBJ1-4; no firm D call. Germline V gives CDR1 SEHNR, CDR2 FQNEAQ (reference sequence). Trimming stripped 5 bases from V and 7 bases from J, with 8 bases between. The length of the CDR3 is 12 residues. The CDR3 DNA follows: TGTGCCAGCAGCCTCCTCGGTGAAAAACTGTTTTTT. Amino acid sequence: CASSLLGEKLFF.

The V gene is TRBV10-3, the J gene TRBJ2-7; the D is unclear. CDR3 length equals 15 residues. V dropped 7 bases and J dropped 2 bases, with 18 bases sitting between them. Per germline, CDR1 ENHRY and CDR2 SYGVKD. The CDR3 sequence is CAITKSNGGAYEQYF. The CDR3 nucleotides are TGTGCCATCACCAAGTCTAACGGCGGAGCCTACGAGCAGTACTTC.

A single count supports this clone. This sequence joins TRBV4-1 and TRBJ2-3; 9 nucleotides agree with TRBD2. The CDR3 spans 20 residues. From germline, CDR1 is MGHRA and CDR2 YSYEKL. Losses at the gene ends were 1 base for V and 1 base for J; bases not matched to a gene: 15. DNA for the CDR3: TGCGCCAGCAGCCAAGGGATGGGAGGGCCTAGCGGGACCGGCACAGATACGCAGTATTTT. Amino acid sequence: CASSQGMGGPSGTGTDTQYF.

This CDR3 reads CASSLALGEADTQYF. Here the CDR3 DNA reads TGCGCCAGCAGCTTGGCCCTAGGGGAGGCAGATACGCAGTATTTT. V is TRBV5-1 and J is TRBJ2-3; a possible D gene is TRBD2 (6 bases). The CDR3 totals 15 residues. V lost 0 bases to trimming and J lost 4 bases, with 12 bases between them. The germline CDR1 and CDR2 sequences are SGHRS and YFSETQ.

This CDR3 reads CASLIDRGPRPDTNYGYTF. DNA of the CDR3: TGCGCCAGCCTTATTGACAGGGGGCCCCGACCAGATACTAACTATGGCTACACCTTC. This chain joins TRBV5-1 and TRBJ1-2; 10 nucleotides match TRBD1. J lost 0 bases, V lost 7 bases, and 18 bases had no gene match. The CDR3 has 19 residues. Germline V gene data show CDR1 as SGHRS and CDR2 as YFSETQ.

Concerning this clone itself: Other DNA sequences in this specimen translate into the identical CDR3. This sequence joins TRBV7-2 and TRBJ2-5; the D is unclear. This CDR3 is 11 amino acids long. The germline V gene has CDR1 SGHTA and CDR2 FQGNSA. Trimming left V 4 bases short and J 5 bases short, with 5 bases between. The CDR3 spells CASSSQETQYF. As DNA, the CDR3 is TGTGCCAGCAGCTCCCAGGAGACCCAGTACTTC.

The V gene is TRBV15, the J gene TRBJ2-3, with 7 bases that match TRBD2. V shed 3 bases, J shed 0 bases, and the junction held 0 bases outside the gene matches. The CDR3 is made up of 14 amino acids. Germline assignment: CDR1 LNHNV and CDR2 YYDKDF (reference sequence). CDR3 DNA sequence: TGTGCCACCAGCAGGGGGGGGAGCACAGATACGCAGTATTTT. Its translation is CATSRGGSTDTQYF.

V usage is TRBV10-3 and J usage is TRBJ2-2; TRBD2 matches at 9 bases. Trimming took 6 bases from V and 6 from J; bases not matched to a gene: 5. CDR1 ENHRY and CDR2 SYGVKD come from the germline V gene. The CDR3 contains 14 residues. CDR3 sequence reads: CAIRDSGGAGELFF. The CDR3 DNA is TGTGCCATCAGGGATAGCGGGGGTGCCGGGGAGCTGTTTTTT.

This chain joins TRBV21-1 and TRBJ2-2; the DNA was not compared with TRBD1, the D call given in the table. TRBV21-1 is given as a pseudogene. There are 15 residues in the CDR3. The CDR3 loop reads CASSKAHRATGELFF. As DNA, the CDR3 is TGTGCCAGCAGCAAAGCGCACAGGGCAACCGGGGAGCTGTTTTTT.

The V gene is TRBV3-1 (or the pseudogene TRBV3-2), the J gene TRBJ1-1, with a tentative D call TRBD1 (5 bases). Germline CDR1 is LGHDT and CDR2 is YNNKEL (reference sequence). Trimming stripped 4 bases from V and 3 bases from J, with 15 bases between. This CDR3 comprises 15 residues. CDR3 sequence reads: CASSPPQGGYTEAFF. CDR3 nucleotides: TGTGCCAGCAGCCCCCCCCAGGGAGGGTACACTGAAGCTTTCTTT.

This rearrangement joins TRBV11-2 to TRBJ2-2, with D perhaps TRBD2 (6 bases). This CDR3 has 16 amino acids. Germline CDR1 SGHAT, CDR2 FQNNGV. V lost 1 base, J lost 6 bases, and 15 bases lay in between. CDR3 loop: CASSLVGFRRAGELFF. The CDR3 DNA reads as TGTGCCAGCAGCTTAGTTGGGTTCAGGAGGGCCGGGGAGCTGTTTTTT.

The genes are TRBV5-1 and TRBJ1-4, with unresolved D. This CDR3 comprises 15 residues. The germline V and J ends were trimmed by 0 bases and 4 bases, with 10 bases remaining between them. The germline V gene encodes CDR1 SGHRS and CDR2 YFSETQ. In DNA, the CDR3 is TGCGCCAGCAGCTTGGCGGGCAGCGGTAATGAAAAACTGTTTTTT. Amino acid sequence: CASSLAGSGNEKLFF.

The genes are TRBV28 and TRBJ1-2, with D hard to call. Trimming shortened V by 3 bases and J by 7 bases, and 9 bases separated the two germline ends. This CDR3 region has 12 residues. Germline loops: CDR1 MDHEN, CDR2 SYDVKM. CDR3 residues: CASSFGWAGYTF. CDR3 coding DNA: TGTGCCAGCAGTTTCGGCTGGGCTGGCTACACCTTC.

The CDR3 loop reads CASSPGRQASEKLFF. In DNA form, the CDR3 reads TGTGCCAGCAGCCCGGGGAGACAGGCGTCGGAAAAACTGTTTTTT. This sequence joins TRBV11-1 and TRBJ1-4, with TRBD1 as a possible D gene (6 bases). Deletions cut 5 bases from V and 8 bases from J, with 18 bases between. This CDR3 is built from 15 residues. Germline V CDR1 and CDR2: SGHAT, FQDESV (reference sequence).

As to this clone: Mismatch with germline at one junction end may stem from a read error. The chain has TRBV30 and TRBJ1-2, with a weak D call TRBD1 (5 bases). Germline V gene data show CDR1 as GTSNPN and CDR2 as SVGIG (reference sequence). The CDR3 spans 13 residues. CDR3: CAWSVTGAGSGAF. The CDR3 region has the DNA TGTGCCTGGAGTGTCACCGGGGCGGGGTCGGGAGCCTTC. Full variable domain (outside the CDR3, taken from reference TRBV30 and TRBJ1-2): SQTIHQWPATLVQPVGSPLSLECTVEGTSNPNLYWYRQAAGRGLQLLFYSVGIGQISSEVPQNLSASRPQDRQFILSSKKLLLSDSGFYLCAWSVTGAGSGAFGSGTRLTVV.

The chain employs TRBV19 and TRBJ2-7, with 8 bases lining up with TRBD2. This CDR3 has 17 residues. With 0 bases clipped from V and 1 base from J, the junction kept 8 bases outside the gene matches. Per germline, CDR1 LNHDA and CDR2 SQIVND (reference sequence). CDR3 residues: CASSIDGTSGPSYEQYF. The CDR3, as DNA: TGTGCCAGTAGTATAGATGGAACTAGCGGTCCTTCCTACGAGCAGTACTTC.